This entry features one TCR beta chain sequence. Its antigen is unknown. Generated by immunoSEQ multiplex PCR, the TCRdb table keeps only in-frame clones and is missing some. Here the sample spans tens of thousands of clones, about four fifths being singletons. Pooling was applied to second doses at about 4 or about 12 weeks. This sample stems from a study of T cell responses to AZD1222 COVID-19 vaccine. General observations from the study: Samples come after the peak T cell response, not at day 14. Regions 160-218 and 743-854 dominated among vaccine-associated CD4 TCRs spanning spike.

V lost 0 bases and J lost 5; bases outside the gene matches: 9. Germline values: CDR1 MGHRA, CDR2 YSYEKL. The CDR3 has 16 residues. The chain carries TRBV4-1 and TRBJ2-5; 7 nucleotides align to TRBD2. The specimen was peripheral blood, collected 28 days after the second AZD1222 dose. This receptor was obtained from an adult who received the AZD1222 COVID-19 vaccine. The CDR3 is CASSQDRTGGWETQYF. The CDR3, as DNA: TGCGCCAGCAGCCAAGATAGGACCGGGGGGTGGGAGACCCAGTACTTC.